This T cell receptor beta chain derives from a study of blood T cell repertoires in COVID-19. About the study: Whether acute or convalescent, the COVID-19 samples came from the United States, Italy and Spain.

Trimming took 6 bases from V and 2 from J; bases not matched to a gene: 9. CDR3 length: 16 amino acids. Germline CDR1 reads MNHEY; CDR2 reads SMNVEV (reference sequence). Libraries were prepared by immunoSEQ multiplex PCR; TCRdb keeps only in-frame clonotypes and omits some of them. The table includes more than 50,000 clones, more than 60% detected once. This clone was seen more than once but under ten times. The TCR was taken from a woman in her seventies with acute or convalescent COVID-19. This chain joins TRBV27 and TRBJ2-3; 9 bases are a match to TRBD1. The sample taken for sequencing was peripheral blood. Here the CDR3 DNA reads TGTGCCAGCAGAGAGTCGACAGGGGGAACCACAGATACGCAGTATTTT. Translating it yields CASRESTGGTTDTQYF.